This entry is about one TCR beta chain. This sample stems from a study of blood T cell repertoires in COVID-19. Study information: From T cells, B-cell-depleted T cells, or PBMCs came the material, which was cDNA or gDNA.

Per the original methods: Researchers report that nucleated cell counts were estimated from reference gene primer amplification. The repertoire was sequenced with immunoSEQ multiplex PCR; TCRdb's copy has only in-frame clones and lacks some. V and J calls and clone size are copied from that table; D and trimming were computed from the DNA. The sample has about 220,000 clones; 80% to 85% are singletons. Trimming cost V 0 bases and J 5 bases, with 13 bases left between them. The germline gives CDR1 SGHDN, CDR2 FVKESK. The CDR3 is 15 amino acids. The TCR was taken from a woman aged 55-70 years who had recovered from COVID-19. The chain is built from TRBV14 and TRBJ1-1; D remains ambiguous. Sequenced sample: peripheral blood. As DNA, the CDR3 is TGTGCCAGCAGCCAAGATCGGGGTGGGTGGACTGAAGCTTTCTTT. As protein: CASSQDRGGWTEAFF.